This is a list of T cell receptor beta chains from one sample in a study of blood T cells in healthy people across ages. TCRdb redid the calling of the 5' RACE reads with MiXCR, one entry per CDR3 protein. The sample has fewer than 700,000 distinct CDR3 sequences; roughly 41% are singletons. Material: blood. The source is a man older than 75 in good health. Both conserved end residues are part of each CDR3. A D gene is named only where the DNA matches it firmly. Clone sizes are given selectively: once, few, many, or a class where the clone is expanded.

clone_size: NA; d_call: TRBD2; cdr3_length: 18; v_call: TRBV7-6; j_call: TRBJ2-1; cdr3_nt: TGTGCCAGCAGCTTAGGTTCGGGAGCGGGGGGGCCTAACAATGAGCAGTTCTTC; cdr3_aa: CASSLGSGAGGPNNEQFF
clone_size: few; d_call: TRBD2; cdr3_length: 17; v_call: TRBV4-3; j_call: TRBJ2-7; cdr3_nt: TGCGCCAGCAGCCAGGGCAGGATGGGGGGGGTGACCTACGAGCAGTACTTC; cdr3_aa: CASSQGRMGGVTYEQYF
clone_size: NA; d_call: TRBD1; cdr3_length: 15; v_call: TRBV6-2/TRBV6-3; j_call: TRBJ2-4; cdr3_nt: TGTGCCAGCACCCCACAGGGGCAACAGAAAAACATTCAGTACTTC; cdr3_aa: CASTPQGQQKNIQYF
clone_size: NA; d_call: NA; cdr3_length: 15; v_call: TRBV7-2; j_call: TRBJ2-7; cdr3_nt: TGTGCCAGCACCACGTCGCCAGTCGGTCCCTACGAGCAGTACTTC; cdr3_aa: CASTTSPVGPYEQYF
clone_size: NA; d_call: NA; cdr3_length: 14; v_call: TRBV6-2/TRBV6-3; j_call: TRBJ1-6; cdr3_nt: TGTGCCAGCAGTTACCGGGGCGATAATTCACCCCTCCACTTT; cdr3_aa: CASSYRGDNSPLHF
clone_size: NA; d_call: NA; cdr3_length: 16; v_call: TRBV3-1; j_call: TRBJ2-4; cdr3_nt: TGTGCCAGCAGCCAAGATCGTCCCCCGGCCAAAAACATTCAGTACTTC; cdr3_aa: CASSQDRPPAKNIQYF
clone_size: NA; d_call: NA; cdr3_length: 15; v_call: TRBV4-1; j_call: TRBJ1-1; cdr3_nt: TGCGCCAGCAGCCAAGCGACAGGTATGGGCACTGAAGCTTTCTTT; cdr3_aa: CASSQATGMGTEAFF
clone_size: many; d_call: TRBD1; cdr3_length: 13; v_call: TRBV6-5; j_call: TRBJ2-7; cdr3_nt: TGTGCCAGCAGATCCGGGACAGTCTACGAGCAGTACTTC; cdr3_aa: CASRSGTVYEQYF
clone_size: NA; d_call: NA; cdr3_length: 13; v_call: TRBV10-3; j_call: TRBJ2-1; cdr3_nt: TGTGCCATCAGTGAGCCCAGGGACTTCTTACTGTTCTTC; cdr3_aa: CAISEPRDFLLFF
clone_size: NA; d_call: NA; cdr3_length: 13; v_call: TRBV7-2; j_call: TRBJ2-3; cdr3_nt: TGTGCCAGCAGCACAGTCAGGGGAGATACGCAGTATTTT; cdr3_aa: CASSTVRGDTQYF
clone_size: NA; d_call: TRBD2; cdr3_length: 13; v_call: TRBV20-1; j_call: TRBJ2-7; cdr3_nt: TGCAGTGCTAGAACGGGGGGTTCCTACGAGCAGTACTTC; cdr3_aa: CSARTGGSYEQYF
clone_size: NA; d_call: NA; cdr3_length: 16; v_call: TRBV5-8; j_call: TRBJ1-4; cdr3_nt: TGTGCCAGCAGCTCTGAGCGTGTCGCAACTAATGAAAAACTGTTTTTT; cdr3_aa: CASSSERVATNEKLFF
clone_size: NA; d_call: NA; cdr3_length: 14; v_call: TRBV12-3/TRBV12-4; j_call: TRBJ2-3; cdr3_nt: TGTGCCAGCAGTGCGTCCAGGGTGCCAGATACGCAGTATTTT; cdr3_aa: CASSASRVPDTQYF
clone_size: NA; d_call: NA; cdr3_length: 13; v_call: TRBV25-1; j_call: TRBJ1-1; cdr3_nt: TGTGCCAGCAAGAGCACCCCGAACACTGAAGCTTTCTTT; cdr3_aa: CASKSTPNTEAFF
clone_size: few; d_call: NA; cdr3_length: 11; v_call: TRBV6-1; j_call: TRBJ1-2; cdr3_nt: TGTGCCAGCAGTCCCTTTGAGGGCTACACCTTC; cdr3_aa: CASSPFEGYTF
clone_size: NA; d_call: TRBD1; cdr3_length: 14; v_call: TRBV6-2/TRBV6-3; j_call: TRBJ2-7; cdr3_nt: TGTGCCAGCAGTTATTCGGGACAGGTCGATGAGCAGTACTTC; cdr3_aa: CASSYSGQVDEQYF
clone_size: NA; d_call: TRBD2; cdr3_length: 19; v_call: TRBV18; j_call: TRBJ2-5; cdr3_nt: TGTGCCAGCTCACCAATCAGGAGCGGGAGGGCCGATTTGGTGGAGACCCAGTACTTC; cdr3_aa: CASSPIRSGRADLVETQYF
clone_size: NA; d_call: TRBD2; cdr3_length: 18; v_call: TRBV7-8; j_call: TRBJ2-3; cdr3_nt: TGTGCCAGCAGCTTTGCAGGGACTAGCGGGGGTGGGACAGATACGCAGTATTTT; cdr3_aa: CASSFAGTSGGGTDTQYF
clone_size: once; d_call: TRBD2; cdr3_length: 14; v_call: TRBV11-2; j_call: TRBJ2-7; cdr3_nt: TGTGCCAGCAGCGGCGAGCGGGAGCCCTACGAGCAGTACTTC; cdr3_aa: CASSGEREPYEQYF
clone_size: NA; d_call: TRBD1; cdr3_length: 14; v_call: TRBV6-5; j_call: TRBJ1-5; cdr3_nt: TGTGCCAGCAGTCGGACAGGGGTCAATCAGCCCCAGCATTTT; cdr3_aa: CASSRTGVNQPQHF
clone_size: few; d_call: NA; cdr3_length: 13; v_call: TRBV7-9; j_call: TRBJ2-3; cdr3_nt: TGTGCCAGCAGCTTAGTCCCGGGGGATACGCAGTATTTT; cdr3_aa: CASSLVPGDTQYF
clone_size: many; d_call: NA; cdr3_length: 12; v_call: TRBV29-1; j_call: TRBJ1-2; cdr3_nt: TGCAGCGTTGAATCAGGTCGCGGGGGCTACACCTTC; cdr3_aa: CSVESGRGGYTF
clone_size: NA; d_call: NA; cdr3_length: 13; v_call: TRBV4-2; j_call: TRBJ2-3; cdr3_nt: TGTGCCAGCAGCCAAGACGTAGCATCGGCTCGGTATTTT; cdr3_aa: CASSQDVASARYF
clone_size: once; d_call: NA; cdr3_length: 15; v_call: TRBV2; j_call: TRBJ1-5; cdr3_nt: TGTGCCAGCAGTGAGGGTCCCGATCGCAATCAGCCCCAGCATTTT; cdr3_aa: CASSEGPDRNQPQHF
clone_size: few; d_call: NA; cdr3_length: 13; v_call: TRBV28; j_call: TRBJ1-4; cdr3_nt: TGTGCCAGCAGTTCGGGGTATAATGAAAAACTGTTTTTT; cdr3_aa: CASSSGYNEKLFF
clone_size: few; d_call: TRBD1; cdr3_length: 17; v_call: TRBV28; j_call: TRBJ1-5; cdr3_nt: TGTGCCAGCAGCCCGGACAGGGGAGGATTTAGCAATCAGCCCCAGCATTTT; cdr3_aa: CASSPDRGGFSNQPQHF
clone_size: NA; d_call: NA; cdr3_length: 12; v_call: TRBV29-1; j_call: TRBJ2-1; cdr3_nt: TGCAGCGGGATGGAGAGAGGGTGTGAGCAGTTCTTC; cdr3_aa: CSGMERGCEQFF
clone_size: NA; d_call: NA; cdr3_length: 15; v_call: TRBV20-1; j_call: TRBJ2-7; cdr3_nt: TGCAGTGCTAGAGATCCCAGGGCAGGGTCCTACGAGCAGTACTTC; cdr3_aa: CSARDPRAGSYEQYF
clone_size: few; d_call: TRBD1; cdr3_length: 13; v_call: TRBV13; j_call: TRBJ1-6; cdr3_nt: TGTGCCAGCAGCTTACAGGGGGGTTCACCCCTCCACTTT; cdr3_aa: CASSLQGGSPLHF
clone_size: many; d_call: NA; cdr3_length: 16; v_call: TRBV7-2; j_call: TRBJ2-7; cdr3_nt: TGTGCCAGCAGCTCAGGTCCAGACGTACCCTCCTACGAGCAGTACTTC; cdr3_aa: CASSSGPDVPSYEQYF
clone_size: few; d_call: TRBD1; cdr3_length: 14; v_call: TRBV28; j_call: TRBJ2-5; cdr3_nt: TGTGCCAGCAGTGGAGCAGGGGGCGTAGAGACCCAGTACTTC; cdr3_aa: CASSGAGGVETQYF
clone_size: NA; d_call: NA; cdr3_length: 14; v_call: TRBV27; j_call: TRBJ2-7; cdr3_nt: TGTGCCAGCAGTTTAACGGGACTCCCCTACGAGCAGTACTTC; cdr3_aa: CASSLTGLPYEQYF
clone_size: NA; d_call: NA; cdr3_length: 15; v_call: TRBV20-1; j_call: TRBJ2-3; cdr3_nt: TGCAGTGCGACCCCTCTGGGACTGCAAACAGATACGCAGTATTTT; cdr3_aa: CSATPLGLQTDTQYF